The 8 T cell receptor beta chains reported below all come from one sample, sequenced in a study of blood T cell repertoires in COVID-19 (dated by TCRdb to between 2020 and 2021). To prepare the library, the immunoSEQ multiplex PCR assay was applied. The source is immuneACCESS, and TCRdb retained only in-frame sequences with V and J called. Part of the clones is not carried over; for the studies checked, unresolved V genes explain less than half of this, and the remainder is unexplained. In all, the sample holds 150,000 to 200,000 clones, and roughly 90% of those were seen once. The top ten clones comprise around 24% of the sample. The sample taken for sequencing was peripheral blood. These TCRs come from a man aged 55 to 70 with acute or convalescent COVID-19.

V gene TRBV5-1 combines with J gene TRBJ1-4; D is ambiguous. The CDR3 loop spans 15 amino acids. V lost 3 bases, J lost 5 bases, and 14 bases lay in between. Per germline, CDR1 SGHRS and CDR2 YFSETQ. The CDR3 is CASSSSPGRNEKLFF. Written as DNA, the CDR3 is TGCGCCAGCAGCTCCTCGCCAGGCCGAAATGAAAAACTGTTTTTT. Looking up the rest from reference TRBV5-1 and TRBJ1-4 gives the full variable domain: KAGVTQTPRYLIKTRGQQVTLSCSPISGHRSVSWYQQTPGQGLQFLFEYFSETQRNKGNFPGRFSGRQFSNSRSEMNVSTLELGDSALYLCASSSSPGRNEKLFFGSGTQLSVL.

The chain carries TRBV21-1 and TRBJ2-2; the D segment call TRBD1 is taken from the table without a DNA check. TRBV21-1 is given as a pseudogene. This CDR3 is 17 amino acids long. The CDR3 nucleotides are TGTGCCAGCAGGCCCGGGGACAGGGGGCCGGGCACCGGGGAGCTGTTTTTT. Its translation: CASRPGDRGPGTGELFF.

This sequence joins TRBV27 and TRBJ2-3; 10 positions agree with TRBD2. Per the germline V gene, CDR1 is MNHEY and CDR2 is SMNVEV (reference sequence). The trim removed 4 bases at V and 5 bases at J, leaving 12 bases unmatched. The CDR3 runs to 17 residues. CDR3: CASSYLGSGRSGDTQYF. For the CDR3, the DNA is TGTGCCAGCAGTTATTTAGGTAGCGGGAGGTCTGGAGATACGCAGTATTTT.

This chain links TRBV19 with TRBJ2-1; 16 positions agree with TRBD2. CDR3 size: 20 residues. Germline CDR1 and CDR2: LNHDA and SQIVND (reference sequence). Losses at the gene ends were 3 bases for V and 0 bases for J; bases not matched to a gene: 8. CDR3 loop: CASSMSGLAGGPSSYNEQFF. For the CDR3, the DNA is TGTGCCAGTAGTATGTCGGGACTAGCGGGAGGGCCCTCCTCCTACAATGAGCAGTTCTTC. Supplemented by reference TRBV19 and TRBJ2-1, the full variable domain reads DGGITQSPKYLFRKEGQNVTLSCEQNLNHDAMYWYRQDPGQGLRLIYYSQIVNDFQKGDIAEGYSVSREKKESFPLTVTSAQKNPTAFYLCASSMSGLAGGPSSYNEQFFGPGTRLTVL.

This clone came up once. CDR3 coding DNA: TGTGCCAGCTCACCAATAGGACTAGCGGGAGGGCCTAATGAGCAGTTCTTC. Encoded protein: CASSPIGLAGGPNEQFF. This chain links TRBV18 with TRBJ2-1; 15 nucleotides match TRBD2. This CDR3 comprises 17 residues. Trimming removed 2 bases from V and 7 bases from J; junction bases left unmatched: 6. CDR1 is KGHSH and CDR2 is LQKENI in the germline V gene.

V and J are TRBV7-8 and TRBJ1-6; 8 nucleotides align to TRBD1. J was trimmed by 9 bases and V by 4 bases; bases with no gene match: 8. Germline V gene lookup returns CDR1 SGHVS and CDR2 FQNEAQ. The CDR3 runs 15 residues. CDR3 coding DNA: TGTGCCAGCAGCTCCCGGACAGGGTGGGTTTCACCCCTCCACTTT. This codes for CASSSRTGWVSPLHF. Complete variable domain (other parts from reference TRBV7-8 and TRBJ1-6): GAGVSQSPRYKVAKRGQDVALRCDPISGHVSLFWYQQALGQGPEFLTYFQNEAQLDKSGLPSDRFFAERPEGSVSTLKIQRTQQEDSAVYLCASSSRTGWVSPLHFGNGTRLTVT.

This chain uses TRBV5-1 with TRBJ2-1; 8 bases match TRBD2. Looked up from germline, CDR1 is SGHRS and CDR2 is YFSETQ. The V gene end was trimmed by 6 bases and the J gene end by 2 bases; junction bases not matched to a gene: 10. The CDR3 loop spans 16 amino acids. CDR3 loop: CASMEREGLPYNEQFF. The CDR3 DNA follows: TGCGCCAGCATGGAACGGGAGGGATTGCCCTACAATGAGCAGTTCTTC.

CDR3 in DNA: TGTGCCAGCAGGCGGGGACAGACGAATGAAAAACTGTTTTTT. This sequence encodes CASRRGQTNEKLFF. The rearrangement joins TRBV5-4 to TRBJ1-4; 7 positions match TRBD1. CDR1 and CDR2 from the germline V gene are SGHNT and YYREEE (reference sequence). V lost 5 bases to trimming and J lost 5 bases; unmatched junction nucleotides: 6. The CDR3 extends over 14 amino acids.